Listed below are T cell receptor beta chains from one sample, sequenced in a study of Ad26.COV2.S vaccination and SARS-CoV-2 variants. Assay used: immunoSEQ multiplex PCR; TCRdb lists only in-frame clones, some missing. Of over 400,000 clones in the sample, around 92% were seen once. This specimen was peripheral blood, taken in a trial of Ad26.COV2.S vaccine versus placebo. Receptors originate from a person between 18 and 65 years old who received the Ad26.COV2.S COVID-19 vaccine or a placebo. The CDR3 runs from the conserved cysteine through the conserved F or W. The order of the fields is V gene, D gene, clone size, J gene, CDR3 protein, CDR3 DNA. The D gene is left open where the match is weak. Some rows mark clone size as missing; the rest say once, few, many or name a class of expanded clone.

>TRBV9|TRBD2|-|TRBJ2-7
CASSVDPAGGPLNEQYF
TGTGCCAGCAGCGTAGACCCAGCGGGGGGGCCCCTCAACGAGCAGTACTTC
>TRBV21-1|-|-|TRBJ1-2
CASSKVQWGKDNFNYGYTF
TGTGCCAGCAGCAAAGTGCAATGGGGGAAAGACAATTTTAACTATGGCTACACCTTC
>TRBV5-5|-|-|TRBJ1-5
CASSPALNSNQPQHF
TGTGCCAGCAGCCCAGCCCTGAATAGCAATCAGCCCCAGCATTTT
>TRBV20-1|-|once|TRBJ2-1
CSARDPVEQFF
TGCAGTGCTAGAGACCCGGTGGAGCAGTTCTTC
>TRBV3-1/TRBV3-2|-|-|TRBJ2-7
CASSQDGYGGLSYEQYF
TGTGCCAGCAGCCAAGATGGTTACGGGGGCCTCTCCTACGAGCAGTACTTC
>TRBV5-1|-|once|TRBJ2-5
CASSIGWGEETQYF
TGCGCCAGCAGCATCGGCTGGGGGGAAGAGACCCAGTACTTC
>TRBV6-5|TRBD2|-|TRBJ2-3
CASSLLGTSTDTQYF
TGTGCCAGCAGTTTATTAGGGACTAGTACAGATACGCAGTATTTT
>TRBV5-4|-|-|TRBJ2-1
CASSLFVNEQFF
TGTGCCAGCAGCTTGTTCGTCAATGAGCAGTTCTTC
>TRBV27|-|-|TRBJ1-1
CASSRSGGPEAFF
TGTGCCAGCAGCAGATCGGGGGGGCCTGAAGCTTTCTTT
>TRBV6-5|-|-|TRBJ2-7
CASSYGTRLNEQYF
TGTGCCAGCAGTTACGGGACCCGGCTCAACGAGCAGTACTTC
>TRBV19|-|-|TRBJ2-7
CASSARQYEQYF
TGTGCCAGTAGTGCGAGACAGTACGAGCAGTACTTC
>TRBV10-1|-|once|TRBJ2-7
CASSGTIPYEQYF
TGCGCCAGCAGCGGGACAATACCCTACGAGCAGTACTTC
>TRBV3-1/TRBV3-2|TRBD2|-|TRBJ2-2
CASSQDLAGGLGTGELFF
TGTGCCAGCAGCCAAGATCTAGCGGGGGGGCTGGGCACCGGGGAGCTGTTTTTT
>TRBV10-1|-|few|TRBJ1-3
CASSDGENTIYF
TGCGCCAGCAGTGATGGGGAAAACACCATATATTTT